These 7 T cell receptor beta chains came from one sample sequenced in a study of T cell changes during pregnancy in multiple sclerosis. Sequencing used immunoSEQ multiplex PCR; TCRdb keeps in-frame clones, though not all of them. The sample carries roughly 39,000 clones, approximately 90% recorded once. Sequencing was done on a sample of PBMCs (not recorded whether the cells were cultured). The receptors were gathered from a female donor with multiple sclerosis, enrolled in a pregnancy study.

The gene calls are TRBV7-2 and TRBJ2-1; 8 bases align to TRBD2. The V gene end was trimmed by 6 bases and the J gene end by 6 bases; junction bases not matched to a gene: 10. The CDR3 runs 15 residues. CDR1 is SGHTA, CDR2 FQGNSA, per germline. This chain's CDR3 is CASRPARLASNEQFF. CDR3 sequence (DNA): TGTGCCAGCAGACCCGCCCGACTAGCGAGCAATGAGCAGTTCTTC. Filled out from reference TRBV7-2 and TRBJ2-1, the complete variable domain reads GAGVSQSPSNKVTEKGKDVELRCDPISGHTALYWYRQSLGQGLEFLIYFQGNSAPDKSGLPSDRFSAERTGGSVSTLTIQRTQQEDSAVYLCASRPARLASNEQFFGPGTRLTVL.

This clone was detected only a few times. The rearrangement joins TRBV10-1 to TRBJ1-2; possible D gene TRBD1, 5 bases. V was cut by 5 bases and J by 4 bases, with 11 bases left in between. Germline V lookup: CDR1 WNHNN, CDR2 SYGVQD (reference sequence). The CDR3 loop spans 13 amino acids. The CDR3 loop reads CASSMDIPYGYTF. The CDR3 coding sequence is TGCGCCAGCAGTATGGACATACCCTATGGCTACACCTTC.

This rearrangement joins TRBV5-4 to TRBJ2-7, with a tentative D call TRBD1 (6 bases). The CDR3 runs to 15 residues. Looked up from germline, CDR1 is SGHNT and CDR2 is YYREEE (reference sequence). V was pared by 4 bases and J by 1 base, with 15 bases between. The CDR3, as DNA: TGTGCCAGCAGCGTGCAGGGGCTTTCTTCCTACGAGCAGTACTTC. Translation: CASSVQGLSSYEQYF.

The chain employs TRBV6-5 and TRBJ1-1; no firm D call. The CDR3 runs to 14 residues. The V and J ends lost 1 base and 1 base respectively, with 7 bases between them. The V gene's germline CDR1 is MNHEY and CDR2 SVGAGI. The CDR3 nucleotides are TGTGCCAGCAGTTACTTCGGTAAGAACACTGAAGCTTTCTTT. Translating gives CASSYFGKNTEAFF.

The chain is built from TRBV9 and TRBJ1-2, with TRBD1 as a possible D gene (5 bases). The CDR3 is 13 amino acids. Germline V gene data show CDR1 as SGDLS and CDR2 as YYNGEE. V dropped 2 bases and J dropped 4 bases, with 9 bases sitting between them. The CDR3 reads CASSVQGSYGYTF. CDR3 in DNA: TGTGCCAGCAGCGTTCAGGGTAGCTATGGCTACACCTTC.

The gene calls are TRBV19 and TRBJ2-2, with a weak D call TRBD2 (6 bases). Deletions cut 7 bases from V and 3 bases from J, with 15 bases between. The CDR3 totals 15 residues. Germline CDR1 and CDR2: LNHDA and SQIVND (reference sequence). In DNA form, the CDR3 reads TGTGCCAGTACTCCAACTAGCCTACACACCGGGGAGCTGTTTTTT. This sequence encodes CASTPTSLHTGELFF.

The chain combines TRBV9 with TRBJ2-2; 8 bases match TRBD2. Germline assignment: CDR1 SGDLS and CDR2 YYNGEE. The V segment lost 0 bases and the J segment 7 bases; nucleotides outside the gene matches: 5. The length of the CDR3 is 15 residues. The CDR3 region has the DNA TGTGCCAGCAGCGTAGAAAGGACTAGCAACGGGGAGCTGTTTTTT. Translated: CASSVERTSNGELFF. The whole variable domain, remainder taken from reference TRBV9 and TRBJ2-2, is DSGVTQTPKHLITATGQRVTLRCSPRSGDLSVYWYQQSLDQGLQFLIQYYNGEERAKGNILERFSAQQFPDLHSELNLSSLELGDSALYFCASSVERTSNGELFFGEGSRLTVL.